A single sample gave rise to the 32 T cell receptor beta chains below, sequenced in a study of T cell repertoires in cytomegalovirus infection. TCRdb reprocessed the reads with MiXCR, giving one entry per CDR3 protein. The sample contains more than 400,000 distinct CDR3 sequences, 26% of which appear only once. Sequenced input: PBMCs. These receptors all come from a human donor in good health (CMV status not recorded). Some clones in this sample may be carry-over from other donors' samples.

The chain joins TRBV19 to TRBJ1-2; no firm D call. Trimming removed 5 bases at V and 5 bases at J, with 9 bases between. The CDR3 is 12 amino acids. The V gene's germline CDR1 is LNHDA and CDR2 SQIVND (reference sequence). CDR3 in amino acids: CASSPPNYGYTF. Here the CDR3 DNA reads TGTGCCAGTAGTCCCCCAAATTATGGCTACACCTTC.

This clonotype was found a few times. The genes are TRBV6-1 and TRBJ2-5; tentative D call: TRBD1 (6 bases). The germline V gene has CDR1 MNHNS and CDR2 SASEGT. CDR3 size: 13 residues. V was cut by 6 bases and J by 3 bases, with 11 bases left in between. The CDR3 region has the DNA TGTGCCAGCAGACCCGGGACAAAAGAGACCCAGTACTTC. Encoded protein: CASRPGTKETQYF.

The chain carries TRBV18 and TRBJ2-2, with D possibly being TRBD1 (5 bases). V shed 0 bases and J shed 2 bases, with 10 bases lying between them. The CDR3 runs 16 residues. Germline CDR1 is KGHSH and CDR2 is LQKENI. The CDR3 reads CASSPPRTTNTGELFF. The CDR3 nucleotides are TGTGCCAGCTCACCACCCCGGACAACCAACACCGGGGAGCTGTTTTTT.

This chain joins TRBV2 and TRBJ1-2, with D perhaps matching TRBD1 (6 bases). CDR1 is SNHLY, CDR2 FYNNEI, per germline. This CDR3 is 14 amino acids long. Trimming cost V 5 bases and J 8 bases, with 18 bases left between them. The chain's CDR3 is CASSNIRQAAGYTF. The CDR3 DNA is TGTGCCAGCAGTAACATAAGACAGGCAGCGGGCTACACCTTC.

The chain couples TRBV28 to TRBJ2-1; a weak D match, TRBD1 (6 bases). Trimming took off 1 base at V and 7 bases at J, with 14 bases between the two ends. The CDR3 runs 15 residues. Germline CDR1 reads MDHEN; CDR2 reads SYDVKM. The CDR3 loop reads CASSLSWGQVNEQFF. CDR3 nucleotides: TGTGCCAGCAGTTTATCTTGGGGGCAGGTAAATGAGCAGTTCTTC.

The genes are TRBV6-2 or TRBV6-3 and TRBJ2-1; D is ambiguous. The CDR3 length is 11 residues. V lost 4 bases and J lost 11, with 9 bases in between. Germline assignment: CDR1 MNHEY and CDR2 SVGEGT. The CDR3 DNA reads as TGTGCCAGCAGTTTGGGGTTACAGCAGTTCTTC. Its translation: CASSLGLQQFF.

The V call is TRBV11-3, the J call TRBJ1-2, with 8 nucleotides matching TRBD1. Germline CDR1 is SGHNT and CDR2 is YENEEA. Losses at the gene ends were 5 bases for V and 8 bases for J; bases not matched to a gene: 10. The CDR3 length is 14 residues. The CDR3 loop is CASSQARGRDGYTF. CDR3 coding DNA: TGTGCCAGCAGCCAAGCCAGGGGGCGGGACGGCTACACCTTC.

This clonotype was seen ten or more times. The chain employs TRBV6-5 and TRBJ1-5; 8 bases are a match to TRBD1. Germline V CDR1 and CDR2: MNHEY, SVGAGI. J gave up 7 bases and V 5 bases, and 4 bases lay outside the gene matches. The CDR3 loop spans 13 amino acids. The CDR3: CASSKTGAQPQHF. The CDR3 region has the DNA TGTGCCAGCAGTAAGACAGGGGCCCAGCCCCAGCATTTT.

This clonotype was detected many times. This sequence joins TRBV7-2 and TRBJ1-4; TRBD1 agrees at 8 bases. Germline-derived CDR1 and CDR2 are SGHTA and FQGNSA. V was clipped by 5 bases and J by 6 bases; unmatched bases: 8. The length of the CDR3 is 15 residues. The CDR3 reads CASSDPGQVHEKLFF. DNA for the CDR3: TGTGCCAGCAGCGATCCGGGACAGGTTCATGAAAAACTGTTTTTT.

The V and J genes are TRBV7-9 and TRBJ1-1, with D unresolved. The V and J ends lost 5 bases and 4 bases respectively, with 11 bases between them. The CDR3 is 13 residues long. CDR1 and CDR2 (germline): SEHNR, FQNEAQ (reference sequence). CDR3 sequence (DNA): TGTGCCAGCAGCAGGACGATGGGCACTGAAGCTTTCTTT. Its protein is CASSRTMGTEAFF. Filled out from reference TRBV7-9 and TRBJ1-1, the complete variable domain reads DTGVSQNPRHKITKRGQNVTFRCDPISEHNRLYWYRQTLGQGPEFLTYFQNEAQLEKSRLLSDRFSAERPKGSFSTLEIQRTEQGDSAMYLCASSRTMGTEAFFGQGTRLTVV.

The rearrangement joins TRBV20-1 to TRBJ1-2; 7 nucleotides align to TRBD1. V lost 3 bases to trimming and J lost 0 bases; unmatched junction nucleotides: 4. This CDR3 region has 14 residues. Looked up from germline, CDR1 is DFQATT and CDR2 is SNEGSKA (reference sequence). CDR3 protein: CSARGTVANYGYTF. The CDR3 DNA reads TGCAGTGCTAGGGGGACAGTCGCTAACTATGGCTACACCTTC.

There are many counts of this clonotype. V and J are TRBV7-8 and TRBJ2-7; a possible D gene is TRBD2 (6 bases). Germline V gene lookup returns CDR1 SGHVS and CDR2 FQNEAQ. This CDR3 is 17 amino acids long. Deletions cut 3 bases from V and 0 bases from J, with 18 bases between. In DNA, the CDR3 is TGTGCCAGCAGCTTGAGGGTGCGGGACTCGCACTCCTACGAGCAGTACTTC. Its translation: CASSLRVRDSHSYEQYF.

This chain links TRBV19 with TRBJ2-2; 11 nucleotides agree with TRBD2. This CDR3 has 15 amino acids. V lost 10 bases to trimming and J lost 5 bases; unmatched junction nucleotides: 9. CDR1 is LNHDA, CDR2 SQIVND, per germline (reference sequence). The CDR3 loop reads CATQGLAVRTGELFF. CDR3 coding DNA: TGTGCCACTCAGGGACTAGCGGTTAGGACCGGGGAGCTGTTTTTT.

In this sample, this clonotype turned up many times. The chain has TRBV11-3 and TRBJ2-1; 9 positions agree with TRBD2. V lost 5 bases and J lost 7; bases outside the gene matches: 6. CDR1 and CDR2 from the germline V gene are SGHNT and YENEEA. CDR3 size: 14 residues. The CDR3 sequence: CASSHSGGRNEQFF. Written as DNA, the CDR3 is TGTGCCAGCAGCCACAGCGGGGGGAGGAATGAGCAGTTCTTC.

This clonotype was seen only a few times. The CDR3 nucleotides read TGTGCCAGCTCACCACTGGGGACAGTGGATCAGCCCCAGCATTTT. The encoded protein is CASSPLGTVDQPQHF. The rearrangement joins TRBV18 to TRBJ1-5, with 7 bases identical to TRBD1. In germline, CDR1 is KGHSH, CDR2 LQKENI. V was pared by 1 base and J by 5 bases, with 5 bases of the junction left unmatched. The CDR3 consists of 15 residues. The whole variable domain, remainder taken from reference TRBV18 and TRBJ1-5, is NAGVMQNPRHLVRRRGQEARLRCSPMKGHSHVYWYRQLPEEGLKFMVYLQKENIIDESGMPKERFSAEFPKEGPSILRIQQVVRGDSAAYFCASSPLGTVDQPQHFGDGTRLSIL.

The chain links TRBV19 to TRBJ2-4; tentative D call: TRBD2 (6 bases). This CDR3 comprises 14 residues. Germline lookup yields CDR1 LNHDA and CDR2 SQIVND (reference sequence). V was clipped by 3 bases and J by 9 bases, with 15 bases between them. The CDR3 DNA sequence: TGTGCCAGTAGTATGAGGGGAGGCGGAAGCATTCAGTACTTC. Its protein is CASSMRGGGSIQYF.

This clonotype showed up just a few times. The rearrangement joins TRBV5-6 to TRBJ2-7; 12 bases match TRBD2. Per the germline V gene, CDR1 is SGHDT and CDR2 is YYEEEE. This CDR3 is built from 17 residues. After removal of 2 bases from V and 4 bases from J, the junction contained 10 bases not matched to a gene. The chain's CDR3 is CASSLRTSGTFWYEQYV. In DNA form, the CDR3 reads TGTGCCAGCAGCTTACGGACTAGCGGGACCTTTTGGTACGAGCAGTACGTC.

The CDR3 loop is CASSKPQQGGGSPLHF. The CDR3, as DNA: TGTGCCAGCAGTAAACCACAGCAGGGTGGAGGGTCACCCCTCCACTTT. This chain uses TRBV28 with TRBJ1-6, with D possibly matching TRBD1 (5 bases). Trimming cost V 5 bases and J 10 bases, with 21 bases left between them. This CDR3 has 16 residues. The germline CDR1 and CDR2 sequences are MDHEN and SYDVKM.

V is TRBV7-9 and J is TRBJ2-1; 8 nucleotides match TRBD2. The CDR3 runs to 15 residues. Germline-derived CDR1 and CDR2 are SEHNR and FQNEAQ (reference sequence). V trimming: 2 bases; J trimming: 9 bases; junction bases outside the gene matches: 9. The CDR3 region is CASSLRVSGNGEQFF. CDR3 coding DNA: TGTGCCAGCAGCTTAAGGGTTAGCGGGAACGGTGAGCAGTTCTTC. Variable domain in full (rest from reference TRBV7-9 and TRBJ2-1): DTGVSQNPRHKITKRGQNVTFRCDPISEHNRLYWYRQTLGQGPEFLTYFQNEAQLEKSRLLSDRFSAERPKGSFSTLEIQRTEQGDSAMYLCASSLRVSGNGEQFFGPGTRLTVL.

The chain is built from TRBV20-1 and TRBJ1-1; TRBD1 matches at 9 bases. Trimming took 2 bases from V and 5 from J; bases not matched to a gene: 3. The CDR3 consists of 13 residues. Germline V gene data show CDR1 as DFQATT and CDR2 as SNEGSKA (reference sequence). Here the CDR3 reads CSARTGGKTEAFF. The CDR3 coding sequence is TGCAGTGCTAGAACAGGGGGCAAGACTGAAGCTTTCTTT.

This rearrangement joins TRBV24-1 to TRBJ2-6, with D hard to call. V was shortened by 3 bases and J by 1 base, with 6 bases between the two germline ends. The CDR3 contains 15 residues. Germline lookup yields CDR1 KGHDR and CDR2 SFDVKD. The CDR3, as DNA: TGTGCCACCAGTGATATGGGGTCTGGGGCCAACGTCCTGACTTTC. Translation: CATSDMGSGANVLTF.

This chain joins TRBV20-1 and TRBJ1-5; 12 bases align to TRBD1. This CDR3 comprises 18 residues. Germline CDR1 and CDR2: DFQATT and SNEGSKA (reference sequence). The trim removed 3 bases at V and 5 bases at J, leaving 14 bases unmatched. The CDR3 DNA reads as TGCAGTGCTAGTCGGGCGGGACAGGGGGCGACTGGGGATCAGCCCCAGCATTTT. The encoded protein is CSASRAGQGATGDQPQHF.

This chain joins TRBV2 and TRBJ2-3; D is undetermined. V lost 1 base and J lost 3, with 17 bases in between. From germline, CDR1 is SNHLY and CDR2 FYNNEI. The CDR3 loop spans 17 amino acids. The CDR3 here is CASSEVGSTRRTDTQYF. CDR3 DNA: TGTGCCAGCAGTGAAGTAGGTAGCACCAGAAGGACAGATACGCAGTATTTT.

This chain joins TRBV12-3 or TRBV12-4 and TRBJ1-1, with unresolved D. The V and J ends lost 6 bases and 5 bases respectively, with 7 bases between them. The CDR3 totals 11 residues. CDR3 in amino acids: CASSRRTEAFF. The CDR3 DNA reads as TGTGCCAGCAGCAGAAGAACTGAAGCTTTCTTT.

This clonotype was counted a few times. The chain uses TRBV19 and TRBJ2-6; D is unresolved. This CDR3 is 15 amino acids long. From germline, CDR1 is LNHDA and CDR2 SQIVND (reference sequence). The germline V and J ends were trimmed by 3 bases and 2 bases, with 8 bases remaining between them. DNA for the CDR3: TGTGCCAGTAGTATGTCCAGGACTGGGGCCAACGTCCTGACTTTC. It is translated as CASSMSRTGANVLTF.

This chain links TRBV15 with TRBJ1-5, with 10 bases that match TRBD1. V lost 0 bases, J lost 6 bases, and 2 bases stayed unmatched. Germline CDR1 reads LNHNV; CDR2 reads YYDKDF (reference sequence). The CDR3 is 15 amino acids. CDR3 amino acids: CATSREGTGAQPQHF. In DNA form, the CDR3 reads TGTGCCACCAGCAGAGAAGGGACAGGGGCTCAGCCCCAGCATTTT. The whole variable domain, remainder taken from reference TRBV15 and TRBJ1-5, is DAMVIQNPRYQVTQFGKPVTLSCSQTLNHNVMYWYQQKSSQAPKLLFHYYDKDFNNEADTPDNFQSRRPNTSFCFLDIRSPGLGDTAMYLCATSREGTGAQPQHFGDGTRLSIL.

This rearrangement joins TRBV30 to TRBJ1-1; D ambiguous. The CDR3 length is 12 residues. Looked up from germline, CDR1 is GTSNPN and CDR2 is SVGIG (reference sequence). Deletions cut 2 bases from V and 5 bases from J, with 9 bases between. CDR3 loop: CAWSSTGTEAFF. CDR3 nucleotide sequence: TGTGCCTGGAGTTCAACGGGTACTGAAGCTTTCTTT. The full variable domain, completed using reference TRBV30 and TRBJ1-1, is SQTIHQWPATLVQPVGSPLSLECTVEGTSNPNLYWYRQAAGRGLQLLFYSVGIGQISSEVPQNLSASRPQDRQFILSSKKLLLSDSGFYLCAWSSTGTEAFFGQGTRLTVV.

The V call is TRBV12-3 or TRBV12-4, the J call TRBJ2-3; D not certain. The CDR3 runs to 16 residues. Trimming left V 4 bases short and J 4 bases short, with 18 bases between. This CDR3 reads CASSWGTPTTPDTQYF. The DNA of the CDR3 is TGTGCCAGCAGTTGGGGTACTCCAACCACACCAGATACGCAGTATTTT.

The chain joins TRBV6-6 to TRBJ1-3, with D maybe TRBD1 (5 bases). Looked up from germline, CDR1 is MNHNY and CDR2 is SVGAGI (reference sequence). The germline V and J ends were trimmed by 7 bases and 0 bases, with 13 bases remaining between them. The CDR3 is 15 amino acids. CDR3 in amino acids: CASTRGGASGNTIYF. CDR3 coding DNA: TGTGCCAGCACACGCGGGGGAGCCTCTGGAAACACCATATATTTT.

The chain couples TRBV4-1 to TRBJ1-1; D is unclear. Germline V gene sequence: CDR1 MGHRA, CDR2 YSYEKL. The CDR3 has 13 amino acids. Trimming left V 5 bases short and J 1 base short, with 8 bases between. DNA of the CDR3: TGCGCCAGCAGCGAGGGTTCGAACACTGAAGCTTTCTTT. This sequence encodes CASSEGSNTEAFF.

This clonotype was observed many times. The chain employs TRBV7-2 and TRBJ2-4; D not resolved. Between the trimmed V and J ends, which lost 1 base and 7 bases, there was a span of 14 bases. The CDR3 has 15 residues. The germline gives CDR1 SGHTA, CDR2 FQGNSA. The CDR3 is CASSLVGLDENIQYF. The CDR3 bases are TGTGCCAGCAGCTTAGTTGGCCTAGACGAGAACATTCAGTACTTC.

The rearrangement links TRBV7-2 to TRBJ2-7, with 14 nucleotides matching TRBD2. Germline CDR1 SGHTA, CDR2 FQGNSA. The ends lost 6 bases at V and 5 bases at J; junction bases unmatched: 9. The CDR3 is made up of 16 amino acids. The CDR3 DNA sequence: TGTGCCAGCAGACCGGGACTAGCGGGAGTTAAGAACGAGCAGTACTTC. This gives the protein CASRPGLAGVKNEQYF.